The rows below give T cell receptor beta chains drawn from one sample of a study of cytomegalovirus exposure and HLA in healthy donors. Measured with immunoSEQ multiplex PCR; TCRdb has only the in-frame clones, and not every one. The table records 150,000 to 200,000 clones, more than 70% of them present only once. The sample comprised PBMCs. All receptors derive from a woman aged 18-29 years in good health and CMV-seronegative. The CDR3 runs from the conserved cysteine through the conserved F or W. Fields, in order: J gene, D gene, V gene, clone size, CDR3 DNA, CDR3 protein. D genes are given only for firm matches. Clone size is shown for a subset of rows, as once, few, many or a class of expanded clone.

J: TRBJ2-7; D: .; V: TRBV5-4; size: few; DNA: TGTGCCAGCAGCTTCGCCTACGAGCAGTACTTC; CDR3: CASSFAYEQYF
J: TRBJ1-3; D: .; V: TRBV30; size: .; DNA: TGTGCCTGGACGGAGCGGAGCTCCCTTCCTGGAAACACCATATATTTT; CDR3: CAWTERSSLPGNTIYF
J: TRBJ2-2; D: TRBD1; V: TRBV19; size: .; DNA: TGTGCCAGTAGAAACCCGGGACAGTCCGGGGAGCTGTTTTTT; CDR3: CASRNPGQSGELFF
J: TRBJ1-1; D: TRBD1; V: TRBV14; size: .; DNA: TGTGCCAGCAGCCAAAACTCGACAGGGGTCCGCGCCTCCAGGAACACTGAAGCTTTCTTT; CDR3: CASSQNSTGVRASRNTEAFF
J: TRBJ2-1; D: TRBD2; V: TRBV12-5; size: .; DNA: TGTGCTAGTGGTTCTGGAGTAGCGGGAGGAGGCAATGAGCAGTTCTTC; CDR3: CASGSGVAGGGNEQFF
J: TRBJ1-6; D: .; V: TRBV5-1; size: .; DNA: TGCGCCAGCAGCTTAGACAGCTCCTATAATTCACCCCTCCACTTT; CDR3: CASSLDSSYNSPLHF
J: TRBJ2-7; D: TRBD1; V: TRBV7-9; size: .; DNA: TGTGCCAGCAGCCCCGCACGACTACAGGGGGAAGAGCAGTACTTC; CDR3: CASSPARLQGEEQYF
J: TRBJ1-2; D: .; V: TRBV10-2; size: .; DNA: TGCGCCAGCGGAGGAGGTTCCTATGGCTACACCTTC; CDR3: CASGGGSYGYTF
J: TRBJ1-2; D: .; V: TRBV5-4; size: .; DNA: TGTGCCAGCAGCTTGGTGGGGCAGGGAAAGGGCTACACCTTC; CDR3: CASSLVGQGKGYTF
J: TRBJ2-1; D: TRBD2; V: TRBV15; size: .; DNA: TGTGCCACCCGGGGGGGGTTACGCGGGAGGTTGTCCTACAATGAGCAGTTCTTC; CDR3: CATRGGLRGRLSYNEQFF
J: TRBJ2-7; D: .; V: TRBV18; size: .; DNA: TGTGCCAGCTCACCACCGGCAGGCATATCATACGAGCAGTACTTC; CDR3: CASSPPAGISYEQYF
J: TRBJ1-4; D: TRBD1; V: TRBV30; size: .; DNA: TGTGCCTGCCCCCCGGAGACAGGGGCGCTGGAAAAACTGTTTTTT; CDR3: CACPPETGALEKLFF
J: TRBJ1-2; D: .; V: TRBV11-1; size: once; DNA: TGTGCCAGCAGCGCTCGCCCAGGGGATCGGGACTATGGCTACACCTTC; CDR3: CASSARPGDRDYGYTF
J: TRBJ2-7; D: TRBD1; V: TRBV6-1; size: once; DNA: TGTGCCAGCAGTAGGGACAGGGTCCACGAGCAGTACTTC; CDR3: CASSRDRVHEQYF
J: TRBJ1-5; D: TRBD1; V: TRBV27; size: .; DNA: TGTGCCAGCAGTTTACCAGGGGGACCCCAGCATTTT; CDR3: CASSLPGGPQHF
J: TRBJ1-5; D: TRBD1; V: TRBV2; size: .; DNA: TGTGCCAGCAGTCCTGACAGGGATCAGCCCCAGCATTTT; CDR3: CASSPDRDQPQHF
J: TRBJ2-1; D: .; V: TRBV9; size: few; DNA: TGTGCCAGCAGCGTAGACAACTCCTACAATGAGCAGTTCTTC; CDR3: CASSVDNSYNEQFF
J: TRBJ1-5; D: TRBD1; V: TRBV18; size: once; DNA: TGTGCCAGCTCAACCGGGACAGGTTATAGCAATCAGCCCCAGCATTTT; CDR3: CASSTGTGYSNQPQHF
J: TRBJ1-4; D: .; V: TRBV5-1; size: .; DNA: TGCGCCAGCAGCGGCGGGGGTTCGAATGAAAAACTGTTTTTT; CDR3: CASSGGGSNEKLFF
J: TRBJ2-3; D: TRBD2; V: TRBV27; size: .; DNA: TGTGCCAGCAGGCCGTTTTATGGGCGGGAGGAGGCTAAAGGCACAGATACGCAGTATTTT; CDR3: CASRPFYGREEAKGTDTQYF
J: TRBJ2-5; D: .; V: TRBV5-1; size: .; DNA: TGCGCCAGCAGCGTGACTAGCCAAGAGACCCAGTACTTC; CDR3: CASSVTSQETQYF
J: TRBJ1-1; D: .; V: TRBV25-1; size: .; DNA: TGTGCCAGCAGTGAAAGCAGGGGCCAGAACACTGAAGCTTTCTTT; CDR3: CASSESRGQNTEAFF
J: TRBJ2-7; D: .; V: TRBV9; size: .; DNA: TGTGCCAGCAGCGTAGGGGACTCCACCTACGAGCAGTACTTC; CDR3: CASSVGDSTYEQYF
J: TRBJ2-2; D: TRBD1; V: TRBV19; size: .; DNA: TGTGCCAGTAGCCGGGACAGGGACACCGGGGAGCTGTTTTTT; CDR3: CASSRDRDTGELFF
J: TRBJ1-3; D: .; V: TRBV7-6; size: .; DNA: TGTGCCAGCAGCTTATTGCCAGGGCCATCTGGAAACACCATATATTTT; CDR3: CASSLLPGPSGNTIYF
J: TRBJ2-7; D: .; V: TRBV10-2; size: .; DNA: TGCGCCAGCAGTCTGACTAGTTCCTACGAGCAGTACTTC; CDR3: CASSLTSSYEQYF
J: TRBJ2-7; D: .; V: TRBV2; size: few; DNA: TGTGCCACCCAGAACCCTTCCGCCTACGAGCAGTACTTC; CDR3: CATQNPSAYEQYF
J: TRBJ1-4; D: .; V: TRBV6-5; size: .; DNA: TGTGCCAGCAGTTACCGGTGGGACGGGAGTGAAAAACTGTTTTTT; CDR3: CASSYRWDGSEKLFF
J: TRBJ2-7; D: TRBD2; V: TRBV12-5; size: .; DNA: TGTGCTAGTGGTTTAACCCCCCTGCCTAGCGGGAAGGCCTACGAGCAGTACTTC; CDR3: CASGLTPLPSGKAYEQYF
J: TRBJ2-3; D: .; V: TRBV5-1; size: few; DNA: TGCGCCAGCAGCTTTCAACAGGGCGAAGGAGTGGGAGATACGCAGTATTTT; CDR3: CASSFQQGEGVGDTQYF
J: TRBJ1-1; D: .; V: TRBV6-1; size: .; DNA: TGTGCCAGCGGTGAGGCCCTGAACACTGAAGCTTTCTTT; CDR3: CASGEALNTEAFF
J: TRBJ1-1; D: .; V: TRBV19; size: .; DNA: TGTGCCAGTAGCCCGGACAACTTGAACACTGAAGCTTTCTTT; CDR3: CASSPDNLNTEAFF
J: TRBJ2-3; D: TRBD2; V: TRBV7-9; size: .; DNA: TGTGCCAGCAGCTTCGTTTCGGTAGCGGGAGCTTTAGATACGCAGTATTTT; CDR3: CASSFVSVAGALDTQYF
J: TRBJ2-7; D: .; V: TRBV30; size: .; DNA: TGTGCCTGGAGCCCGGCCTACGAGCAGTACTTC; CDR3: CAWSPAYEQYF
J: TRBJ1-2; D: .; V: TRBV6-1; size: .; DNA: TGTGCCAGCAGTGTCCCCCAGGCCCCAGGCTACACCTTC; CDR3: CASSVPQAPGYTF
J: TRBJ1-2; D: TRBD1; V: TRBV27; size: .; DNA: TGTGCCAGCAGTTCAGGGGGCTATGGCTACACCTTC; CDR3: CASSSGGYGYTF
J: TRBJ2-2; D: TRBD1; V: TRBV4-2; size: .; DNA: TGTGCCAGCAGCCAAGACCCCCTCAGGACAGGTAACACCGGGGAGCTGTTTTTT; CDR3: CASSQDPLRTGNTGELFF
J: TRBJ1-6; D: TRBD1; V: TRBV19; size: .; DNA: TGTGCCAGTAGTCCCCCCAGGGGGTCTAATTCACCCCTCCACTTT; CDR3: CASSPPRGSNSPLHF
J: TRBJ1-2; D: TRBD1; V: TRBV14; size: .; DNA: TGTGCCAGCAGCCAAGTACAGGGGGCCTATGGCTACACCTTC; CDR3: CASSQVQGAYGYTF
J: TRBJ2-2; D: .; V: TRBV19; size: .; DNA: TGTGCCAGTACCTTGGACCCGGGAGATAACACCGGGGAGCTGTTTTTT; CDR3: CASTLDPGDNTGELFF
J: TRBJ2-2; D: .; V: TRBV7-9; size: .; DNA: TGTGCCAGCAGCTTGCAGGGGGAGCTGTTTTTT; CDR3: CASSLQGELFF
J: TRBJ2-1; D: TRBD1; V: TRBV6-6; size: few; DNA: TGTGCCAGCAGGTCCGGGACAGGGGGAAATGAGCAGTTCTTC; CDR3: CASRSGTGGNEQFF
J: TRBJ1-1; D: TRBD1; V: TRBV12-5; size: .; DNA: TGTGCTAGTCTTCCGGGACAGGTATTACACACTGAAGCTTTCTTT; CDR3: CASLPGQVLHTEAFF
J: TRBJ2-1; D: .; V: TRBV7-2; size: .; DNA: TGTGCCAGCAGCTTAGCCGCAGCGCCCAATGAGCAGTTCTTC; CDR3: CASSLAAAPNEQFF
J: TRBJ2-7; D: TRBD1; V: TRBV27; size: .; DNA: TGTGCCAGCAGTCTACACCGGGACAGGGACTACGAGCAGTACTTC; CDR3: CASSLHRDRDYEQYF
J: TRBJ2-5; D: .; V: TRBV6-6; size: few; DNA: TGTGCCAGCAGTTACGCGGAGACCCAGTACTTC; CDR3: CASSYAETQYF
J: TRBJ1-6; D: .; V: TRBV6-5; size: .; DNA: TGTGCCAGCAGTTTTAGCTCCTATAATTCACCCCTCCACTTT; CDR3: CASSFSSYNSPLHF
J: TRBJ1-5; D: .; V: TRBV28; size: .; DNA: TGTGCCAGCAGGCCGAGACCGGCTCGGGGGAAACCCCAGCATTTT; CDR3: CASRPRPARGKPQHF
J: TRBJ1-2; D: TRBD1; V: TRBV29-1; size: .; DNA: TGCAGCGGGGGGACAGGGAACTATGGCTACACCTTC; CDR3: CSGGTGNYGYTF
J: TRBJ1-3; D: .; V: TRBV9; size: .; DNA: TGTGCCAGCAGCGTAGGCGCCAGGGATTCTTACTTCTCTGGAAACACCATATATTTT; CDR3: CASSVGARDSYFSGNTIYF